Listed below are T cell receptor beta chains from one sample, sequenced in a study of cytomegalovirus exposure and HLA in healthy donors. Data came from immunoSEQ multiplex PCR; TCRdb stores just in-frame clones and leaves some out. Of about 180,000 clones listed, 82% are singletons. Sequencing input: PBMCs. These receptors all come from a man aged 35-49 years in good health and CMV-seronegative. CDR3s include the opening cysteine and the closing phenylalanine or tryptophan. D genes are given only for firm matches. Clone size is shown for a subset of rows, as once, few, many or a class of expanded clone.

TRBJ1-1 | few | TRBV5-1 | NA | CASSLEGSGSWNTEAFF | TGCGCCAGCAGCTTGGAAGGTAGTGGGAGTTGGAACACTGAAGCTTTCTTT
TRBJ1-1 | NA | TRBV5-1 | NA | CASSRGRGPYTEAFF | TGCGCCAGCAGCCGGGGTCGAGGACCTTACACTGAAGCTTTCTTT
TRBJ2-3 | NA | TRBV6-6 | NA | CASVLADTQYF | TGTGCCAGCGTTCTTGCAGATACGCAGTATTTT
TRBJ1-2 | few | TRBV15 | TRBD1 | CATSRDLAGGRSGYTF | TGTGCCACCAGCAGAGATTTGGCAGGGGGACGGTCTGGCTACACCTTC
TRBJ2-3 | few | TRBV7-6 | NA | CASSPEPGADTQYF | TGTGCCAGCAGCCCTGAACCGGGGGCAGATACGCAGTATTTT
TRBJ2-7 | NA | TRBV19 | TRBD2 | CASSISLAGTHEQYF | TGTGCCAGTAGTATATCACTAGCGGGGACCCACGAGCAGTACTTC
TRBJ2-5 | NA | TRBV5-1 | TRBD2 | CASSLTGGPGQETQYF | TGCGCCAGCAGCTTGACGGGGGGGCCAGGTCAAGAGACCCAGTACTTC
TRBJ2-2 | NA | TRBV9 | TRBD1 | CASSGQATTGELFF | TGTGCCAGCAGTGGACAGGCCACGACCGGGGAGCTGTTTTTT
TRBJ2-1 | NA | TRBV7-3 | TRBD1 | CASSLGQGGVNEQFF | TGTGCCAGCAGCTTAGGACAGGGGGGAGTCAATGAGCAGTTCTTC
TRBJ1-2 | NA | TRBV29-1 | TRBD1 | CSVEVEVRGRNYGYTF | TGCAGCGTTGAAGTAGAAGTCAGGGGGCGCAACTATGGCTACACCTTC
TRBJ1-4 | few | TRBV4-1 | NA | CASSQDHRGQSNEKLFF | TGCGCCAGCAGCCAAGATCACCGCGGACAGTCTAATGAAAAACTGTTTTTT
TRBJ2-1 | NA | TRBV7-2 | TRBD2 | CASSVDTSGSYNEQFF | TGTGCCAGCAGCGTAGACACTAGCGGCTCCTACAATGAGCAGTTCTTC
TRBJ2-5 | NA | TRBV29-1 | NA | CSVYTGKTQYF | TGCAGCGTTTATACAGGAAAGACCCAGTACTTC
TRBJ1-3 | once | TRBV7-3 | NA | CASSLTPGVALNTIYF | TGTGCCAGCAGCTTGACGCCCGGGGTAGCTTTGAACACCATATATTTT
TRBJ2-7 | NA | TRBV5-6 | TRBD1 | CASSRYRGSSYEQYF | TGTGCCAGCAGCCGCTACAGGGGGAGTTCCTACGAGCAGTACTTC